This TCR beta chain was profiled in a study of shared T cell receptors in the human thymus. TCRdb's table, derived via immunoSEQ multiplex PCR, lists solely in-frame clones and lacks some. The data hold roughly 560,000 clones, with around 78% observed a single time. This CDR3 contains 15 residues. Germline V gene sequence: CDR1 SGHTA, CDR2 FQGNSA. The ends lost 6 bases at V and 8 bases at J; junction bases unmatched: 11. This sample also belongs to another study, concerning human thymus T cells. From that second work: Apparent bias marked the V and J gene usage of thymic and blood repertoires. Related research has reported that thymic repertoires overlap highly among unrelated individuals.

Sequenced material: thymocytes. The chain has TRBV7-2 and TRBJ1-4; 8 bases fit TRBD1. This clonotype was obtained from a boy under two years old with a congenital heart defect. CDR3 sequence reads: CASRRDRGRGEKLFF. CDR3 coding DNA: TGTGCCAGCAGGCGTGACAGGGGAAGGGGAGAAAAACTGTTTTTT. Combining the CDR3 with reference TRBV7-2 and TRBJ1-4 gives the whole variable domain GAGVSQSPSNKVTEKGKDVELRCDPISGHTALYWYRQSLGQGLEFLIYFQGNSAPDKSGLPSDRFSAERTGGSVSTLTIQRTQQEDSAVYLCASRRDRGRGEKLFFGSGTQLSVL.